The TCR beta chain described here comes from a study of T cell responses to AZD1222 COVID-19 vaccine. General study points: Spike-specific TCR repertoires showed rising breadth and depth after two AZD1222 doses. Epitopes outside B.1.351 and B.1.1.7 mutated regions reportedly drew nearly half of spike TCRs.

Trimming removed 4 bases at V and 3 bases at J, with 10 bases between. Germline V lookup: CDR1 LNHDA, CDR2 SQIVND (reference sequence). This CDR3 is built from 13 residues. On this clone itself: Its antigen is not known.

The repertoire was sequenced with immunoSEQ multiplex PCR; TCRdb's copy has only in-frame clones and lacks some. Seen here are 150,000 to 200,000 clones, roughly 88% observed once, and the top ten hold roughly 10%. The V and J genes are TRBV19 and TRBJ2-7, with D uncertain. This TCR derives from an adult who received the AZD1222 COVID-19 vaccine. Sequenced material: peripheral blood, taken 28 days after the second AZD1222 dose. CDR3 protein: CASSTPGFYEQYF. For the CDR3, the DNA is TGTGCCAGTAGTACTCCCGGATTCTACGAGCAGTACTTC.